Listed here is a single TCR beta chain. CDR1 and CDR2 (germline): SGHRS, YFSETQ. This CDR3 is 16 amino acids long. Trimming took 4 bases from V and 0 from J, leaving 15 bases between them. These data belong to a study of PD-1 blockade in classical Hodgkin lymphoma. The time point denotes: cycle 4 day 1 (C4D1), after five to seven weeks of nivolumab. Relapses following autologous stem cell transplantation were seen in all patients, with brentuximab vedotin exposure varying. The assay was immunoSEQ multiplex PCR, and TCRdb's table has in-frame clones only and misses some. The sample yields tens of thousands of clones, over 70% seen once.

The rearrangement links TRBV5-1 to TRBJ2-3; D is unresolved. Sequenced material: peripheral blood mononuclear cells (PBMCs), taken before the fourth cycle of nivolumab. The receptor comes from a human donor with classical Hodgkin lymphoma. CDR3 nucleotide sequence: TGCGCCAGCAGCACCTCGAACTTACCTAGCACAGATACGCAGTATTTT. Its protein product is CASSTSNLPSTDTQYF.